Following are 9 T cell receptor beta chains from one sample sequenced in a study of blood T cell repertoires in COVID-19. Clones were sequenced by immunoSEQ multiplex PCR, and TCRdb holds only the in-frame ones, with some missing. The sample has fewer than 130,000 clones, 70% to 90% seen once. Sequencing was carried out using peripheral blood. Receptors originate from a human donor in a cohort sampled during active COVID-19.

There are a few counts of this clone. The rearrangement links TRBV19 to TRBJ1-6; D gene unclear. The CDR3 length is 14 residues. Germline values: CDR1 LNHDA, CDR2 SQIVND (reference sequence). Trimming left V 4 bases short and J 5 bases short, with 9 bases between. The CDR3: CASSTRVDNSPLHF. The CDR3 DNA reads TGTGCCAGTAGTACGAGGGTGGATAATTCACCCCTCCACTTT.

This clone was observed once. V usage is TRBV5-1 and J usage is TRBJ2-7, with 11 bases aligning to TRBD1. CDR1 SGHRS and CDR2 YFSETQ come from the germline V gene. This CDR3 has 15 residues. The trim removed 5 bases at V and 2 bases at J, leaving 6 bases unmatched. This chain's CDR3 is CASRFGTGGAYEQYF. The DNA of the CDR3 is TGCGCCAGCAGATTTGGGACAGGGGGTGCCTACGAGCAGTACTTC.

V gene TRBV7-3 combines with J gene TRBJ2-3; D possibly corresponds to TRBD2 (6 bases). This CDR3 is 13 amino acids long. Germline CDR1 and CDR2: SGHTA and FQGTGA. The V and J ends lost 5 bases and 4 bases respectively, with 10 bases between them. CDR3 region: CASSGGIADTQYF. CDR3 in DNA: TGTGCCAGCAGCGGAGGGATCGCAGATACGCAGTATTTT. Combining the CDR3 with reference TRBV7-3 and TRBJ2-3 gives the whole variable domain GAGVSQTPSNKVTEKGKYVELRCDPISGHTALYWYRQSLGQGPEFLIYFQGTGAADDSGLPNDRFFAVRPEGSVSTLKIQRTERGDSAVYLCASSGGIADTQYFGPGTRLTVL.

This chain uses TRBV5-5 with TRBJ1-4; D uncertain. V was pared by 3 bases and J by 4 bases, with 7 bases between. CDR3 length equals 13 residues. Germline V gene sequence: CDR1 SGHKS, CDR2 YYEKEE (reference sequence). CDR3 sequence reads: CASSSRLNEKLFF. The CDR3, as DNA: TGTGCCAGCAGCTCCAGACTTAATGAAAAACTGTTTTTT. The whole variable domain, filled in from reference TRBV5-5 and TRBJ1-4, reads DAGVTQSPTHLIKTRGQQVTLRCSPISGHKSVSWYQQVLGQGPQFIFQYYEKEERGRGNFPDRFSARQFPNYSSELNVNALLLGDSALYLCASSSRLNEKLFFGSGTQLSVL.

CDR3 sequence reads: CASSTGGGGNQPQHF. The CDR3 DNA is TGTGCCAGCAGCACAGGGGGAGGAGGCAATCAGCCCCAGCATTTT. The chain carries TRBV9 and TRBJ1-5; TRBD1 agrees at 8 bases. Germline CDR1 SGDLS, CDR2 YYNGEE. Trimming at V came to 4 bases and at J to 2 bases, leaving 5 bases not matched to a gene. The CDR3 spans 15 residues.

The CDR3 sequence is CASSTSGTSGEQYF. The CDR3 DNA reads as TGTGCCAGCAGTACCTCCGGGACTAGCGGCGAGCAGTACTTC. The V call is TRBV2, the J call TRBJ2-7, with 11 positions matching TRBD2. The CDR3 totals 14 residues. CDR1 SNHLY and CDR2 FYNNEI come from the germline V gene. V trimming: 5 bases; J trimming: 6 bases; junction bases outside the gene matches: 6. Filled out from reference TRBV2 and TRBJ2-7, the complete variable domain reads EPEVTQTPSHQVTQMGQEVILRCVPISNHLYFYWYRQILGQKVEFLVSFYNNEISEKSEIFDDQFSVERPDGSNFTLKIRSTKLEDSAMYFCASSTSGTSGEQYFGPGTRLTVT.

The V gene is TRBV7-6, the J gene TRBJ1-1; TRBD1 matches at 11 bases. Germline CDR1 is SGHVS and CDR2 is FNYEAQ. The CDR3 has 18 amino acids. J was trimmed by 1 base and V by 1 base; bases with no gene match: 8. The CDR3 is CASSLEGTGGKSNTEAFF. Written as DNA, the CDR3 is TGTGCCAGCAGCTTAGAGGGGACAGGGGGGAAATCGAACACTGAAGCTTTCTTT.

V is TRBV7-3 and J is TRBJ2-4; D might be TRBD1 (6 bases). Trimming pared 5 bases from V and 8 bases from J, leaving 13 bases between. Germline values: CDR1 SGHTA, CDR2 FQGTGA. This CDR3 has 13 residues. Here the CDR3 DNA reads TGTGCCAGCAGCCGTCCCCCAGGGGACATTCAGTACTTC. This sequence encodes CASSRPPGDIQYF.

By share of the sample, this clone is medium-sized. Distinct nucleotide sequences in the sample also encode this CDR3. The rearrangement uses TRBV27 and TRBJ2-7, with D possibly TRBD2 on 6 matching bases. CDR3 length: 13 residues. CDR1 and CDR2 from the germline V gene are MNHEY and SMNVEV (reference sequence). The V gene lost 3 bases and the J gene lost 1 base, with 7 bases spanning the gap. The DNA for the CDR3 is TGTGCCAGCAGTTTGGAGGGGTCCTACGAGCAGTACTTC. The encoded protein is CASSLEGSYEQYF.